This T cell receptor beta chain was identified during a study of Ad26.COV2.S vaccination and SARS-CoV-2 variants. Clones were read by immunoSEQ multiplex PCR, and TCRdb kept only the in-frame ones, dropping some. The data contain 300,000 to 450,000 clones, about 85% of them singletons. Treatment specified: about 20 received Ad26.COV2.S at low or high dose, single or two shots; roughly five received placebo; per-sample allocation not given. Specimens were obtained on day 63 following the first vaccine or placebo injection. The sequence derives from a person between 18 and 65 years old who received the Ad26.COV2.S COVID-19 vaccine or a placebo. Sequenced material: peripheral blood, taken in a trial of Ad26.COV2.S vaccine versus placebo.

The CDR3 here is CASSPGTGGFTGELFF. The CDR3 DNA reads TGTGCCAGCTCACCGGGGACAGGGGGTTTCACCGGGGAGCTGTTTTTT. V gene TRBV18 combines with J gene TRBJ2-2, with TRBD1 matching over 11 bases. This CDR3 contains 16 residues. J was trimmed by 4 bases and V by 3 bases; bases with no gene match: 4. CDR1 and CDR2 (germline): KGHSH, LQKENI.